The 18 T cell receptor beta chains given below trace back to one sample, sequenced in a study of blood T cell repertoires in COVID-19 (TCRdb year 2020). Libraries were prepared through the immunoSEQ multiplex PCR assay. Imported from immuneACCESS, the table was reduced by TCRdb to in-frame sequences with V and J called. These copies leave out some clones; in studies compared against another copy, an unresolved V gene accounts for under half, and the cause of the remainder is not known. The sample includes some 200,000 clones, with about 87% observed a single time. 1.7% of the sample rests with the top ten. The sequenced sample was peripheral blood. These receptors all come from a man between 65 and 80 years old with acute or convalescent COVID-19.

This chain links TRBV10-3 with TRBJ1-1; perhaps TRBD1 as D (6 bases). The V end lost 9 bases, the J end lost 3 bases, and 20 bases lay between the germline ends. This CDR3 spans 15 amino acids. Germline V gene sequence: CDR1 ENHRY, CDR2 SYGVKD. The CDR3 protein is CAIQRDTGIDTEAFF. The CDR3, as DNA: TGTGCCATTCAACGGGACACAGGAATAGACACTGAAGCTTTCTTT.

Remarks on this clone: One junction end disagrees with the germline gene, perhaps due to a read error. The rearrangement uses TRBV12-3 or TRBV12-4 and TRBJ1-3, with 10 bases fitting TRBD1. CDR3 size: 12 residues. The CDR3 region has the DNA TGTGCCAGCAGTTTAATGGGACAGGGGATCGGTTTT. Its translation: CASSLMGQGIGF.

This chain uses TRBV27 with TRBJ1-6; 9 nucleotides match TRBD1. The trim removed 5 bases at V and 13 bases at J, leaving 12 bases unmatched. The germline V gene encodes CDR1 MNHEY and CDR2 SMNVEV (reference sequence). The CDR3 loop spans 15 amino acids. CDR3 coding DNA: TGTGCCAGCAGTCAGACTACAGGGGGCGCGGTGCCCCTCCACTTT. It is translated as CASSQTTGGAVPLHF.

The chain recombines TRBV6-6 with TRBJ1-4, with TRBD1 matching 7 bases. This CDR3 region has 17 residues. Germline assignment: CDR1 MNHNY and CDR2 SVGAGI (reference sequence). The J segment lost 1 base and the V segment lost 5 bases, leaving 10 bases of the junction unmatched. Written as DNA, the CDR3 is TGTGCCAGCAGTCGGACAGGCGGGGGCTTAACTAATGAAAAACTGTTTTTT. It is translated as CASSRTGGGLTNEKLFF.

CDR3 nucleotides: TGTGCCAGCAGGGGCGGGAGGGCGTTACCCTACAATGAGCAGTTCTTC. Translated, it gives CASRGGRALPYNEQFF. The chain carries TRBV28 and TRBJ2-1; 9 bases match TRBD2. The germline V gene encodes CDR1 MDHEN and CDR2 SYDVKM. Unmatched junction bases numbered 8, after V lost 6 bases and J lost 2 bases. CDR3 size: 16 residues.

The J gene is TRBJ2-1, the V gene TRBV5-4; TRBD1 matches 10 bases. This CDR3 contains 14 residues. Germline-derived CDR1 and CDR2 are SGHNT and YYREEE (reference sequence). After removal of 2 bases from V and 9 bases from J, the junction contained 5 bases not matched to a gene. The CDR3 loop is CASSFRDRGPEQFF. CDR3 DNA sequence: TGTGCCAGCAGCTTTAGGGACAGGGGCCCTGAGCAGTTCTTC. Variable domain in full (rest from reference TRBV5-4 and TRBJ2-1): ETGVTQSPTHLIKTRGQQVTLRCSSQSGHNTVSWYQQALGQGPQFIFQYYREEENGRGNFPPRFSGLQFPNYSSELNVNALELDDSALYLCASSFRDRGPEQFFGPGTRLTVL.

This sequence joins TRBV29-1 and TRBJ2-7; TRBD1 might be the D (6 bases). CDR1 is SQVTM and CDR2 is ANQGSEA in the germline V gene. V lost 7 bases and J 3 bases, leaving 13 bases between the germline ends. CDR3 length equals 12 residues. The chain's CDR3 is CSAGPGDYEQYF. The CDR3 nucleotides read TGCAGCGCTGGTCCAGGGGACTACGAGCAGTACTTC.

The CDR3 sequence: CASSRSSGLGEQYF. In nucleotides, the CDR3 is TGTGCCAGCAGCCGTTCGTCAGGGTTGGGCGAGCAGTACTTC. The chain couples TRBV3-1 (or the pseudogene TRBV3-2) to TRBJ2-7, with a tentative D call TRBD1 (5 bases). Trimming shortened V by 4 bases and J by 6 bases, and 16 bases separated the two germline ends. The CDR3 loop spans 14 amino acids. Germline lookup yields CDR1 LGHDT and CDR2 YNNKEL (reference sequence).

This clone was seen a few times. The V gene is TRBV20-1, the J gene TRBJ2-7, with 12 bases fitting TRBD2. There are 17 residues in the CDR3. Germline values: CDR1 DFQATT, CDR2 SNEGSKA (reference sequence). The V segment lost 3 bases and the J segment 5 bases; nucleotides outside the gene matches: 14. The CDR3 loop is CSASLLAGGAGVHEQYF. The DNA of the CDR3 is TGCAGTGCTAGTCTCCTAGCGGGAGGGGCAGGAGTCCACGAGCAGTACTTC.

The chain links TRBV12-3 or TRBV12-4 to TRBJ2-3; D gene ambiguous. The CDR3 is 13 amino acids. With 4 bases removed from V and 3 bases from J, the gap between germline ends came to 8 bases. The CDR3 here is CASSYVVTDTQYF. Here the CDR3 DNA reads TGTGCCAGCAGTTATGTTGTAACAGATACGCAGTATTTT.

The chain joins TRBV7-2 to TRBJ2-2; unclear D gene. CDR3 length: 15 amino acids. Trimming took off 3 bases at V and 2 bases at J, with 10 bases between the two ends. Germline V gives CDR1 SGHTA, CDR2 FQGNSA. DNA of the CDR3: TGTGCCAGCAGCTTTGGTCTATTTAACACCGGGGAGCTGTTTTTT. Translation: CASSFGLFNTGELFF. Variable domain in full (rest from reference TRBV7-2 and TRBJ2-2): GAGVSQSPSNKVTEKGKDVELRCDPISGHTALYWYRQSLGQGLEFLIYFQGNSAPDKSGLPSDRFSAERTGGSVSTLTIQRTQQEDSAVYLCASSFGLFNTGELFFGEGSRLTVL.

The V gene is TRBV11-3, the J gene TRBJ2-3, with 7 positions matching TRBD1. The CDR3 is 16 residues long. Looked up from germline, CDR1 is SGHNT and CDR2 is YENEEA. The trim removed 5 bases at V and 0 bases at J, leaving 8 bases unmatched. CDR3 protein: CASSDSGTVSTDTQYF. The DNA for the CDR3 is TGTGCCAGCAGCGATTCCGGGACAGTTAGCACAGATACGCAGTATTTT.

This sequence joins TRBV11-2 and TRBJ1-1, with TRBD1 as a possible D gene (6 bases). Trimming removed 1 base at V and 8 bases at J, with 17 bases between. CDR1 and CDR2 from the germline V gene are SGHAT and FQNNGV. This CDR3 has 15 amino acids. This chain's CDR3 is CASSLALTRGTEAFF. The CDR3 region has the DNA TGTGCCAGCAGCTTAGCGCTCACGCGGGGGACAGAAGCTTTCTTT.

CDR3 protein: CASSPPLRAGANVLTF. The CDR3 coding sequence is TGTGCCAGCTCACCACCGTTGAGGGCTGGGGCCAACGTCCTGACTTTC. This sequence joins TRBV18 and TRBJ2-6, with a tentative D call TRBD2 (5 bases). The CDR3 has 16 amino acids. The V end lost 0 bases, the J end lost 2 bases, and 8 bases lay between the germline ends. In germline, CDR1 is KGHSH, CDR2 LQKENI.

The chain couples TRBV6-5 to TRBJ2-7; tentatively, D is TRBD1 (6 bases). Trimming removed 8 bases from V and 4 bases from J, with 18 bases in between. The CDR3 loop spans 14 amino acids. Germline V lookup: CDR1 MNHEY, CDR2 SVGAGI. This CDR3 is CASGLTTGRYEQYF. DNA of the CDR3: TGTGCCAGCGGCTTAACAACAGGGCGGTACGAGCAGTACTTC.

The V and J genes are TRBV3-1 (or the pseudogene TRBV3-2) and TRBJ2-6; 12 nucleotides align to TRBD2. V lost 3 bases to trimming and J lost 0 bases; unmatched junction nucleotides: 3. CDR1 LGHDT and CDR2 YNNKEL come from the germline V gene (reference sequence). CDR3 length equals 18 residues. The CDR3 bases are TGTGCCAGCAGCCACGCGACTAGCGGGAGCTCTGGGGCCAACGTCCTGACTTTC. This gives the protein CASSHATSGSSGANVLTF.

The chain uses TRBV2 and TRBJ2-1; 13 bases map to TRBD2. J gave up 5 bases and V 5 bases, and 3 bases lay outside the gene matches. The CDR3 totals 15 residues. The germline V gene encodes CDR1 SNHLY and CDR2 FYNNEI. This CDR3 is CASSPGTSGNNEQFF. CDR3 bases: TGTGCCAGCAGTCCTGGGACTAGCGGGAACAATGAGCAGTTCTTC.

The rearrangement uses TRBV19 and TRBJ1-4, with 7 positions matching TRBD1. The CDR3 contains 13 residues. Trimming cost V 7 bases and J 7 bases; bases outside gene matches: 6. Germline V gives CDR1 LNHDA, CDR2 SQIVND (reference sequence). The DNA for the CDR3 is TGTGCCAGTACGAGGGGGCTGGCTGAAAAACTGTTTTTT. Protein: CASTRGLAEKLFF.